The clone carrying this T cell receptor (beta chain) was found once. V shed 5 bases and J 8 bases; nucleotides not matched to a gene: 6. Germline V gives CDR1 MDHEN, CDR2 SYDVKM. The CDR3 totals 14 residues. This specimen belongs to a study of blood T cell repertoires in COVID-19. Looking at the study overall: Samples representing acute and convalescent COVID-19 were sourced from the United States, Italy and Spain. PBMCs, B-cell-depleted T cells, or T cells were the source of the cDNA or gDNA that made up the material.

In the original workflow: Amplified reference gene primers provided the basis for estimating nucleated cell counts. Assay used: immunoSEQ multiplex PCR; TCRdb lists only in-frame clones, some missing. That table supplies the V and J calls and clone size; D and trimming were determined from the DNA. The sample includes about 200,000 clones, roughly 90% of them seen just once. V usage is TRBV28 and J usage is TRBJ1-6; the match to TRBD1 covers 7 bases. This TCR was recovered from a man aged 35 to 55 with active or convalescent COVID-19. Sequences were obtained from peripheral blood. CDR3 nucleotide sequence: TGTGCCAGCAGTAGACAGGGCCAGCATTCACCCCTCCACTTT. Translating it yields CASSRQGQHSPLHF.